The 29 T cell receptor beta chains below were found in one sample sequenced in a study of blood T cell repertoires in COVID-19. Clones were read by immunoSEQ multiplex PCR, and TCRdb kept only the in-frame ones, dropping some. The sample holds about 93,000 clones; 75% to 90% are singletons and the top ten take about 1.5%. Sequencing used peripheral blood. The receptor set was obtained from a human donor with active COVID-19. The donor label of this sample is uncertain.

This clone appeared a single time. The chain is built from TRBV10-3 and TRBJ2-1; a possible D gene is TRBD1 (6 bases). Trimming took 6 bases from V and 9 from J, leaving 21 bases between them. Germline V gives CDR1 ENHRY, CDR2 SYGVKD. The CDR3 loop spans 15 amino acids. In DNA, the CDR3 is TGTGCCATCAGATCTGGGCCGACAGGATTCGGTGAGCAGTTCTTC. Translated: CAIRSGPTGFGEQFF.

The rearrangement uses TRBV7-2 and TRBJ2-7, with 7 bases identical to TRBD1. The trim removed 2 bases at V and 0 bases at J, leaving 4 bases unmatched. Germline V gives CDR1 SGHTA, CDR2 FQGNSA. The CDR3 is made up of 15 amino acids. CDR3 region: CASSLTGTASYEQYF. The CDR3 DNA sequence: TGTGCCAGCAGCTTAACCGGGACAGCCTCCTACGAGCAGTACTTC.

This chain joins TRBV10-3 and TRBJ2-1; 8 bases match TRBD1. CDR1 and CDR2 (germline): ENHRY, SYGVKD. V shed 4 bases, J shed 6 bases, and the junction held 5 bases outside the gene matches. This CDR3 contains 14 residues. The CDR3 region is CAISVRGRFNEQFF. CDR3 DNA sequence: TGTGCCATCAGTGTCAGGGGGCGATTCAATGAGCAGTTCTTC.

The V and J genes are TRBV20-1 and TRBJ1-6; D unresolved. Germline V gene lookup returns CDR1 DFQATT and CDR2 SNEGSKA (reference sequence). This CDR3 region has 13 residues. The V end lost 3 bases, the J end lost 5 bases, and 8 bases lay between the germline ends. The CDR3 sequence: CSASTGNNSPLHF. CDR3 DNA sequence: TGCAGTGCTAGTACGGGGAATAATTCACCCCTCCACTTT.

The CDR3 DNA is TGTGCCAGCAGCTCGACAGGGTTTTCTTCGTATTACAATGAGCAGTTCTTC. It translates to CASSSTGFSSYYNEQFF. The rearrangement links TRBV7-9 to TRBJ2-1; the match to TRBD1 covers 7 bases. This CDR3 is 17 amino acids long. Germline assignment: CDR1 SEHNR and CDR2 FQNEAQ (reference sequence). Trimming cost V 4 bases and J 4 bases; bases outside gene matches: 13. Together with reference TRBV7-9 and TRBJ2-1, the CDR3 gives the full variable domain: DTGVSQNPRHKITKRGQNVTFRCDPISEHNRLYWYRQTLGQGPEFLTYFQNEAQLEKSRLLSDRFSAERPKGSFSTLEIQRTEQGDSAMYLCASSSTGFSSYYNEQFFGPGTRLTVL.

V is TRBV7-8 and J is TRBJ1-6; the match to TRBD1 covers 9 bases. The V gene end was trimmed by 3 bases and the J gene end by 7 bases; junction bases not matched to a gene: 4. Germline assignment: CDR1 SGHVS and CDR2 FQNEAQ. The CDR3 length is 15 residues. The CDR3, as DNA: TGTGCCAGCAGCTTTAACAGGGGGCGAAATTCACCCCTCCACTTT. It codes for CASSFNRGRNSPLHF.

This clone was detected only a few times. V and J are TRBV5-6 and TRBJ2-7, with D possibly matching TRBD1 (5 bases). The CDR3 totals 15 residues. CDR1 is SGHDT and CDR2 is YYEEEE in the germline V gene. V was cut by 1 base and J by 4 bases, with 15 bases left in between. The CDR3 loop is CASSLPTTQGYEQYF. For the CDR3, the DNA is TGTGCCAGCAGCTTGCCGACGACCCAGGGTTACGAGCAGTACTTC.

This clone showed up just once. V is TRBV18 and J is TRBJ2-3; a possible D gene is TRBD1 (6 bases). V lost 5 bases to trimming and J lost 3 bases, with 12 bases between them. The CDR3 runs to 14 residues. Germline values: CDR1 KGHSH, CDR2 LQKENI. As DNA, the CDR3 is TGTGCCAGCTCAGGTCCGGGACAAACAGATACGCAGTATTTT. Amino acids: CASSGPGQTDTQYF.

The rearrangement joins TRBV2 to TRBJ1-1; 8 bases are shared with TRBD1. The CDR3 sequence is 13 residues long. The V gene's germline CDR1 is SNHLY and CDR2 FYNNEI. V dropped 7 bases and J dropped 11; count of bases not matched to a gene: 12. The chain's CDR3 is CASNQGQGGLAFF. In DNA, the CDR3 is TGTGCCAGCAACCAAGGACAGGGAGGTCTGGCTTTCTTT.

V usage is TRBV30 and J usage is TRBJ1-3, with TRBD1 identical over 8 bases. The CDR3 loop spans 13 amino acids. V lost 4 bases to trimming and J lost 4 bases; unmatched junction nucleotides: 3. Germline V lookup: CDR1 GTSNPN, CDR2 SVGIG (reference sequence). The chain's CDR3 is CAWIQGAGNTIYF. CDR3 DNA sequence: TGTGCCTGGATCCAGGGGGCGGGAAACACCATATATTTT.

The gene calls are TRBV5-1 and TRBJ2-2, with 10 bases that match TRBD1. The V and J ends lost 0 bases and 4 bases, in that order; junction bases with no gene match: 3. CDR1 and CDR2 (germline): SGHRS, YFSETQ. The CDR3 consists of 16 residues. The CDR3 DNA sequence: TGCGCCAGCAGCTTGGTCGGGGACAGGGGCACCGGGGAGCTGTTTTTT. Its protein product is CASSLVGDRGTGELFF.

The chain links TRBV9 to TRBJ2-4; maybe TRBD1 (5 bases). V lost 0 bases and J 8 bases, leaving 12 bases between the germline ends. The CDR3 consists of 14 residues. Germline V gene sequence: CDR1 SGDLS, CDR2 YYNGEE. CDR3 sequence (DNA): TGTGCCAGCAGCGTAGTCCCAGGGTCGCACATTCAGTACTTC. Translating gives CASSVVPGSHIQYF.

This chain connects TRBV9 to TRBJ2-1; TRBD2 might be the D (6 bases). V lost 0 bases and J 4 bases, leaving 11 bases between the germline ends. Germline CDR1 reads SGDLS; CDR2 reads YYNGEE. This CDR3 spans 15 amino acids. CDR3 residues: CASSVESREYNEQFF. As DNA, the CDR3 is TGTGCCAGCAGCGTAGAAAGTCGGGAGTACAATGAGCAGTTCTTC.

CDR3 sequence reads: CASREGPHFTDTQYF. The CDR3 nucleotides are TGTGCCAGCCGCGAGGGCCCCCACTTCACAGATACGCAGTATTTT. This chain links TRBV6-5 with TRBJ2-3; maybe TRBD2 (5 bases). In germline, CDR1 is MNHEY, CDR2 SVGAGI. The CDR3 totals 15 residues. V lost 8 bases, J lost 2 bases, and 17 bases lay in between.

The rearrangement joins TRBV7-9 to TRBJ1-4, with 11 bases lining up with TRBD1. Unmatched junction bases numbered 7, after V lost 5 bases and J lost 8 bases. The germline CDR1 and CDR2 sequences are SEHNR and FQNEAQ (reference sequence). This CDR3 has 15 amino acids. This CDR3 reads CASSQGQGVVEKLFF. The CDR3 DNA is TGTGCCAGCAGCCAGGGACAGGGGGTCGTGGAAAAACTGTTTTTT.

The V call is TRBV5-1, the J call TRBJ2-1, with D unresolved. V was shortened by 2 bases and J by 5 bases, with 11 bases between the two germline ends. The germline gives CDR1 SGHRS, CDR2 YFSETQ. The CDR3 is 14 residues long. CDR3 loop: CASSFRLSNNEQFF. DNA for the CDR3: TGCGCCAGCAGCTTCCGGTTGTCTAACAATGAGCAGTTCTTC. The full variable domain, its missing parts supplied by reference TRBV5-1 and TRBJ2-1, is KAGVTQTPRYLIKTRGQQVTLSCSPISGHRSVSWYQQTPGQGLQFLFEYFSETQRNKGNFPGRFSGRQFSNSRSEMNVSTLELGDSALYLCASSFRLSNNEQFFGPGTRLTVL.

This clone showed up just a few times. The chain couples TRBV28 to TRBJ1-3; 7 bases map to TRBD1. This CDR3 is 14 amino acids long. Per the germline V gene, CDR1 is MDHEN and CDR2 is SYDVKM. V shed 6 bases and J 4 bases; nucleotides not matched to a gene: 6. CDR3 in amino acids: CASSKTGSGNTIYF. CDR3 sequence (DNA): TGTGCCAGCAGCAAGACAGGGTCAGGAAACACCATATATTTT.

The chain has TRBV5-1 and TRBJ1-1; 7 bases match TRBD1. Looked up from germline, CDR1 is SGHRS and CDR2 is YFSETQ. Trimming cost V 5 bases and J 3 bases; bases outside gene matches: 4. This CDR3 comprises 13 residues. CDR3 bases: TGCGCCAGCAGACTCGGGACAGACACTGAAGCTTTCTTT. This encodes CASRLGTDTEAFF.

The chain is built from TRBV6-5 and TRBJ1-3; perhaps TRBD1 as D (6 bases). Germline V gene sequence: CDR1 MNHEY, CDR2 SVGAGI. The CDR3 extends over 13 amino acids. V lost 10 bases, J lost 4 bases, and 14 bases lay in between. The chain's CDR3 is CATAITGGNTIYF. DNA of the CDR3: TGTGCCACCGCGATTACAGGGGGAAACACCATATATTTT.

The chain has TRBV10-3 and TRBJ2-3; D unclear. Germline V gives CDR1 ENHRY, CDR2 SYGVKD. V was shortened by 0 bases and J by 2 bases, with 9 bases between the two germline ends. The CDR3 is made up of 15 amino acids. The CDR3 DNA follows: TGTGCCATCAGTGAGTCGGGCTTGGTCACAGATACGCAGTATTTT. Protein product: CAISESGLVTDTQYF.

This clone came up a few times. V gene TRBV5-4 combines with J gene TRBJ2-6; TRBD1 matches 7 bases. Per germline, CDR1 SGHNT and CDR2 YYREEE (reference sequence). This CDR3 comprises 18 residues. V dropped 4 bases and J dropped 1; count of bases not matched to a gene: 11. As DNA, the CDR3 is TGTGCCAGCAGCGGTCCGGGACAGTTGGGTTCTGGGGCCAACGTCCTGACTTTC. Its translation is CASSGPGQLGSGANVLTF.

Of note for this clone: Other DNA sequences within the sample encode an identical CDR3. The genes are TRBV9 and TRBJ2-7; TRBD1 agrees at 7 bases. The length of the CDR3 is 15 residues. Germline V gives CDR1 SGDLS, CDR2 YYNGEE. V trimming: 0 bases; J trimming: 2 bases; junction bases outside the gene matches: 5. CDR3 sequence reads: CASSVGAGGPYEQYF. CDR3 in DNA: TGTGCCAGCAGCGTAGGGGCAGGGGGTCCCTACGAGCAGTACTTC.

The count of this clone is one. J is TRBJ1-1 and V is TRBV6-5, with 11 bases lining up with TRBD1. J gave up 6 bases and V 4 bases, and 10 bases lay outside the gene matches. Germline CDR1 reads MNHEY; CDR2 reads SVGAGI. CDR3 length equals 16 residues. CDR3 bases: TGTGCCAGCAGTTGGAGGACAGGGGGCTTTTCGGCTGAAGCTTTCTTT. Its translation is CASSWRTGGFSAEAFF.

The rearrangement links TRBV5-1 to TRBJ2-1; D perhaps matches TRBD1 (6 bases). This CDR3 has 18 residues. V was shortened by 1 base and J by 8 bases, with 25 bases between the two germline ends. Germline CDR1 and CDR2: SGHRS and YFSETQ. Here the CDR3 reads CASSLPLGQMDVGDEQFF. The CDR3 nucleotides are TGCGCCAGCAGCTTGCCCCTTGGACAGATGGATGTCGGGGATGAGCAGTTCTTC.

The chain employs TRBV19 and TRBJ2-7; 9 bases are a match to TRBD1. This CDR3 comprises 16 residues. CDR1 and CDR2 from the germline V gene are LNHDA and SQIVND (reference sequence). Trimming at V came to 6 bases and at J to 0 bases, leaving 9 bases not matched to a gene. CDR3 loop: CASSNTGTGNSYEQYF. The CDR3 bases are TGTGCCAGTAGCAACACCGGGACAGGGAACTCCTACGAGCAGTACTTC. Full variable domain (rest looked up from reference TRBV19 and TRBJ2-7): DGGITQSPKYLFRKEGQNVTLSCEQNLNHDAMYWYRQDPGQGLRLIYYSQIVNDFQKGDIAEGYSVSREKKESFPLTVTSAQKNPTAFYLCASSNTGTGNSYEQYFGPGTRLTVT.

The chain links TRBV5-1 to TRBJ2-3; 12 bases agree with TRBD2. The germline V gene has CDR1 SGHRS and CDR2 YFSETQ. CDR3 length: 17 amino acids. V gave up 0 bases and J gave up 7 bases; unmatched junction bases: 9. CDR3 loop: CASSLAVASGGVNTQYF. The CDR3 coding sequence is TGCGCCAGCAGCTTGGCCGTCGCTAGCGGGGGGGTAAATACGCAGTATTTT.

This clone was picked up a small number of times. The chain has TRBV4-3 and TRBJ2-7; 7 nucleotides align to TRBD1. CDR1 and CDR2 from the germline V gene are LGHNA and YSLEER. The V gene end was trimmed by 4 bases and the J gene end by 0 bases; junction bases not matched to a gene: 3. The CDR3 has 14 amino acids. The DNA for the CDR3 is TGCGCCAGCAGCCGGGACAGTGACTCCTACGAGCAGTACTTC. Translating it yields CASSRDSDSYEQYF.

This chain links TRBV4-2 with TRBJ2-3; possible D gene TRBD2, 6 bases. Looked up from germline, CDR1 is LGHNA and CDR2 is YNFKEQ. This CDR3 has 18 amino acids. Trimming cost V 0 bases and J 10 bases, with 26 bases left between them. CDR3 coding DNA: TGTGCCAGCAGCCAAGATGCAGTCGGAGGGACCGCCGGTGATCCGCAGTATTTT. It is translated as CASSQDAVGGTAGDPQYF.

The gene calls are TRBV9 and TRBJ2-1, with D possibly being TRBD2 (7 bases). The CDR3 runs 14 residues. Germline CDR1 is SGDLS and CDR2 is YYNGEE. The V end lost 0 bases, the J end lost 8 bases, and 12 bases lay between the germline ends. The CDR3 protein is CASSVGGGFDEQFF. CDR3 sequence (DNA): TGTGCCAGCAGCGTAGGGGGGGGCTTCGATGAGCAGTTCTTC. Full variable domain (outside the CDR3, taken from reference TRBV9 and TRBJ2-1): DSGVTQTPKHLITATGQRVTLRCSPRSGDLSVYWYQQSLDQGLQFLIQYYNGEERAKGNILERFSAQQFPDLHSELNLSSLELGDSALYFCASSVGGGFDEQFFGPGTRLTVL.